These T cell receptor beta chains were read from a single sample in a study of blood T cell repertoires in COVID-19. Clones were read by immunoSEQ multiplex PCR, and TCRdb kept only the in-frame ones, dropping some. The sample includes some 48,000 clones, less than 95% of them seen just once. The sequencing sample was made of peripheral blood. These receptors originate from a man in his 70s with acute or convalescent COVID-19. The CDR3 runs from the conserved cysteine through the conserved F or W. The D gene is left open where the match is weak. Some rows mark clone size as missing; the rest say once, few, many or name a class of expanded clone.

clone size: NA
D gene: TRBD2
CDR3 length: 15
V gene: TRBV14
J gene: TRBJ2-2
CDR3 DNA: TGTGCCAACGGACACCTAGCGGGGGGGCCCGGGGAGCTGTTTTTT
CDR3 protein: CANGHLAGGPGELFF

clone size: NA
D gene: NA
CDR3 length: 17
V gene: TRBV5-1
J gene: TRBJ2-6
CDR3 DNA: TGCGCCAGCAGCTTGGGACAGGCGAGCTCTGGGGCCAACGTCCTGACTTTC
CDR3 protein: CASSLGQASSGANVLTF

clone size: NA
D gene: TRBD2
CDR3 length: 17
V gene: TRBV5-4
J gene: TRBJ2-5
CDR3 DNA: TGTGCCAGCAGCCCGGGACTAGCGGGGGGTGTCAGAGAGACCCAGTACTTC
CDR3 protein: CASSPGLAGGVRETQYF

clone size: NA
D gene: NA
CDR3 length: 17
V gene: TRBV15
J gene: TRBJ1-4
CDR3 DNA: TGTGCCACCAGCAGAGAAATAAGTATCCCTCCCAGGGAAAAACTGTTTTTT
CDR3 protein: CATSREISIPPREKLFF

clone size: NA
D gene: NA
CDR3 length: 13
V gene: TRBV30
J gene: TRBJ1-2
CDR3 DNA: TGTGCCTGGAGTGAACAGGGCAGGCATGGCTACACCTTC
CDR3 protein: CAWSEQGRHGYTF

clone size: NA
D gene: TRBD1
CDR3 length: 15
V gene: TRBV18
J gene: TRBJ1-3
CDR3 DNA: TGTGCCAGCTCATCTGACAGGGGGCCTGGAAACACCATATATTTT
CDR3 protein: CASSSDRGPGNTIYF

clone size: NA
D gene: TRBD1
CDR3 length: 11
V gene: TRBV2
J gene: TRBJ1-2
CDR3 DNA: TGTGCCTTATGGACAGGGAGTGGCTACACCTTC
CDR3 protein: CALWTGSGYTF

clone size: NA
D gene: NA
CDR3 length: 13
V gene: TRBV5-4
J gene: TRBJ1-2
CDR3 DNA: TGTGCCAGCAGCTTCGGAGGGGCCAGGGGCTACACCTTC
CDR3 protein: CASSFGGARGYTF

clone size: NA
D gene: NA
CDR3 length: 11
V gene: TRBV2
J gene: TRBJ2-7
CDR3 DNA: TGTGCCAGCATTCGGGCCTACGAGCAGTACTTC
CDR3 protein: CASIRAYEQYF

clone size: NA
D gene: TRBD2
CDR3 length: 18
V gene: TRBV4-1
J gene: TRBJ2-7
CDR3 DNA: TGCGCCAGCAGCCAGGGCCCGGGGGTAGCGGGGGTAACCTACGAGCAGTACTTC
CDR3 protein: CASSQGPGVAGVTYEQYF

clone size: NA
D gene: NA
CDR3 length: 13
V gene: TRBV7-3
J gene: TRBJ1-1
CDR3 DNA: TGTGCCAGCAGCTCCCGGCGGGGCACTGAAGCTTTCTTT
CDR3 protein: CASSSRRGTEAFF

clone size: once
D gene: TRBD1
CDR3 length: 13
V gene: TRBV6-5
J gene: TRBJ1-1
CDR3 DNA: TGTGCCAGCAGACCTTCAGGGGGCACTGAAGCTTTCTTT
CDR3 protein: CASRPSGGTEAFF

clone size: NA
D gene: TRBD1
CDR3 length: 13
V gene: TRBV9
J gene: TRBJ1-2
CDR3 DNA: TGTGCCAGCAGCGGCAGGGGGCCTTATGGCTACACCTTC
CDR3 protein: CASSGRGPYGYTF

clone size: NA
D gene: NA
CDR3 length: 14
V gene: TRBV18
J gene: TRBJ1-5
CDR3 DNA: TGTGCCAGCTCCAACGCAGGGGCAGGACAGCCCCAGCATTTT
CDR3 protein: CASSNAGAGQPQHF

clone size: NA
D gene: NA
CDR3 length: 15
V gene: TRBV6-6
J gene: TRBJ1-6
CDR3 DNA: TGTGCCAGCAGGGACGGGAGCTCCTATAATTCACCCCTCCACTTT
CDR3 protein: CASRDGSSYNSPLHF

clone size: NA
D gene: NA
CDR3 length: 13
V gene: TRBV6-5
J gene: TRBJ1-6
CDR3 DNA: TGTGCCTCAGCCCGGGATAATGATTCACCCCTCCACTTT
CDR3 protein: CASARDNDSPLHF

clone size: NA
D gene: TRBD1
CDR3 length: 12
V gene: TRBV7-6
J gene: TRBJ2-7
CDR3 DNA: TGTGCCAGCAGCGACAGGGAGCTCGAGCAGTACTTC
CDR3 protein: CASSDRELEQYF

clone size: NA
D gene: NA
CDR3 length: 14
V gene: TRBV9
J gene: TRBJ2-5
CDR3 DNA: TGTGCCAGCAGCGTAGCCGGGGGTGAGGAGACCCAGTACTTC
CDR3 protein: CASSVAGGEETQYF

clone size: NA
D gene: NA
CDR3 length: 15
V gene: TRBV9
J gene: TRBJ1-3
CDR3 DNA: TGTGCCAGCAGCGTAATCGGAGCCTCTGGAAACACCATATATTTT
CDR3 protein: CASSVIGASGNTIYF

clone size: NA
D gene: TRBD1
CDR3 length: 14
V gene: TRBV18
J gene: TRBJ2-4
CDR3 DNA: TGTGCCAGCTCACCGGGACAGGGTGGAAACATTCAGTACTTC
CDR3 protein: CASSPGQGGNIQYF

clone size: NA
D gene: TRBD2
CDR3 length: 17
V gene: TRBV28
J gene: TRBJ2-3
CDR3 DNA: TGTGCCAGCAGTCACCCCCCGGGACTAGGTAACGCAGATACGCAGTATTTT
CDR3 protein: CASSHPPGLGNADTQYF

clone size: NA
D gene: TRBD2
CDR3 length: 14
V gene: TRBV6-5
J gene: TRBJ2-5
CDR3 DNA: TGTGCCAGCAGTTACGGGACTAGCGGGGAGACCCAGTACTTC
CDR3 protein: CASSYGTSGETQYF

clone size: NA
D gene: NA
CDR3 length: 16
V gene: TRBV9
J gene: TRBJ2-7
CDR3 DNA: TGTGCCAGCAGCGTAGAGGCTTCCGTTGGGGCTTACGAGCAGTACTTC
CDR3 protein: CASSVEASVGAYEQYF

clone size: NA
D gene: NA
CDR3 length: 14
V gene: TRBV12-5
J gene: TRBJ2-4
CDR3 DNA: TGTGCTAGTGGTCAGGGTCTAGCGACGAACATTCAGTACTTC
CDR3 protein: CASGQGLATNIQYF

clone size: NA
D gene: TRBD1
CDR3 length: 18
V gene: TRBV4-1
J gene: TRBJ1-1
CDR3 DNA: TGCGCCAGCAGCCAAGAGAAAGGACAGGGGTTAACGAACACTGAAGCTTTCTTT
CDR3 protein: CASSQEKGQGLTNTEAFF

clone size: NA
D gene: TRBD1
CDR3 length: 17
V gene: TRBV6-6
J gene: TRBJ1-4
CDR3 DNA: TGTGCCAGCAGTCCTAGGACAGGGGGCCTGGAGGTTGAAAAACTGTTTTTT
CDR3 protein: CASSPRTGGLEVEKLFF

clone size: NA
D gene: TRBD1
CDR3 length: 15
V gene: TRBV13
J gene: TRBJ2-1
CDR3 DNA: TGTGCCAGCAGTCCTGGGACAGGGAAGTGGAATGAGCAGTTCTTC
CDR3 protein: CASSPGTGKWNEQFF

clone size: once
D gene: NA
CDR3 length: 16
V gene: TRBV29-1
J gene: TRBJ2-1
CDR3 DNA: TGCAGCGTTGGCCACAGCCAAATGATACACTACAATGAGCAGTTCTTC
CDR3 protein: CSVGHSQMIHYNEQFF

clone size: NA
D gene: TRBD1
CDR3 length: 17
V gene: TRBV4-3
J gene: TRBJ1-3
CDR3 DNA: TGCGCCAGCAGCCAGCTCAGGACAGGACACTCTGGAAACACCATATATTTT
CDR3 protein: CASSQLRTGHSGNTIYF

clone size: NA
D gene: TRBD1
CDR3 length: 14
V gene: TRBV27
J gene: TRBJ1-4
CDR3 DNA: TGTGCCAGCAGTTCCCGACAGGGTCGGGAAAAACTGTTTTTT
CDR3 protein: CASSSRQGREKLFF

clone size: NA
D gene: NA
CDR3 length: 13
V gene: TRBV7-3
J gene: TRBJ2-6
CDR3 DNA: TGTGCCGTGGGGACACCTGGGGCCAACGTCCTGACTTTC
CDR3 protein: CAVGTPGANVLTF